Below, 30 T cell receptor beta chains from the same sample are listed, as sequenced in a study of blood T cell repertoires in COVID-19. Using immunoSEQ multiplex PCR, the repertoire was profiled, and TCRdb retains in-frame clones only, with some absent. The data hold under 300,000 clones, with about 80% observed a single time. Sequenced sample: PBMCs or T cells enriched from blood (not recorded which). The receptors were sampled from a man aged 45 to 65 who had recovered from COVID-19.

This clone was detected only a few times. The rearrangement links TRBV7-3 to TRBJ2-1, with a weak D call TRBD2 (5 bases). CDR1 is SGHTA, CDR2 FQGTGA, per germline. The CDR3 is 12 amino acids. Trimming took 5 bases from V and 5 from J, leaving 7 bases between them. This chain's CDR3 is CASSRTDNEQFF. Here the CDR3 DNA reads TGTGCCAGCAGCCGGACTGACAATGAGCAGTTCTTC.

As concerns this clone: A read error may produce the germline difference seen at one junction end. The CDR3 nucleotides are TGTGCCAGCAGCTTGTCATCAGGGGAAGACCCTTCTTTC. Translated, it gives CASSLSSGEDPSF. The chain uses TRBV5-4 and TRBJ2-7, with a possible D match to TRBD1 (6 bases). The CDR3 length is 13 residues. Germline CDR1 and CDR2: SGHNT and YYREEE (reference sequence). Drawing the rest from reference TRBV5-4 and TRBJ2-7, the complete variable domain is ETGVTQSPTHLIKTRGQQVTLRCSSQSGHNTVSWYQQALGQGPQFIFQYYREEENGRGNFPPRFSGLQFPNYSSELNVNALELDDSALYLCASSLSSGEDPSFGPGTRLTVT.

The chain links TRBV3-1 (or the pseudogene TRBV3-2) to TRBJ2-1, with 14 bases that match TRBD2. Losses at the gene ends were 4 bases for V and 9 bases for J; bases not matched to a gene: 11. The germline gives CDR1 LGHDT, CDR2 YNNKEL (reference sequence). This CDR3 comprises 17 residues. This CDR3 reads CASSPHPTSGGVLEQFF. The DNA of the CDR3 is TGTGCCAGCAGCCCCCACCCGACTAGCGGGGGGGTACTTGAGCAGTTCTTC.

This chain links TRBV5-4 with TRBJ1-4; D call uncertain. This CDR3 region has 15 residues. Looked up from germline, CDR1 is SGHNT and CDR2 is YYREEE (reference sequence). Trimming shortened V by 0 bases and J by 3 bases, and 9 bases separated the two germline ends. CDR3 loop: CASSLGYRSNEKLFF. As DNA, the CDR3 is TGTGCCAGCAGCTTGGGATATCGGTCTAATGAAAAACTGTTTTTT.

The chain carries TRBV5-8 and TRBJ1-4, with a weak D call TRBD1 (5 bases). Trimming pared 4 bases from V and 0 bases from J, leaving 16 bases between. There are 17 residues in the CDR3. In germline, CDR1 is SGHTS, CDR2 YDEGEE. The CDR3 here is CASSPWGRRATNEKLFF. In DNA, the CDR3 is TGTGCCAGCAGCCCGTGGGGGAGGCGTGCAACTAATGAAAAACTGTTTTTT.

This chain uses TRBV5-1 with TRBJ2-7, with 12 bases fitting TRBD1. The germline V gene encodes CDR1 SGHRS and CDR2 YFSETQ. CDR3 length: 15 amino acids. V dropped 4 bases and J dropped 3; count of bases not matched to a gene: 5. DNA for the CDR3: TGCGCCAGCAGCCGGGGACAGGGGGCCGTCTACGAGCAGTACTTC. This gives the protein CASSRGQGAVYEQYF.

The CDR3 DNA follows: TGCGCCAGCAGCCAAGAACCGGGACAGGGGGCGGTCACCGGGGAGCTGTTTTTT. It yields the protein CASSQEPGQGAVTGELFF. The J gene is TRBJ2-2, the V gene TRBV4-1; 12 bases are shared with TRBD1. Germline trimming cut 0 bases from V and 4 bases from J; bases unmatched to any gene: 6. Per germline, CDR1 MGHRA and CDR2 YSYEKL. The CDR3 runs to 18 residues.

The CDR3, as DNA: TGTGCCAGCAGTGAGGGGGCTTACACAGATACGCAGTATTTT. Translated, it gives CASSEGAYTDTQYF. V is TRBV2 and J is TRBJ2-3; D may be TRBD1 (6 bases). Germline CDR1 is SNHLY and CDR2 is FYNNEI. Between the trimmed V and J ends, which lost 3 bases and 2 bases, there was a span of 9 bases. This CDR3 comprises 14 residues.

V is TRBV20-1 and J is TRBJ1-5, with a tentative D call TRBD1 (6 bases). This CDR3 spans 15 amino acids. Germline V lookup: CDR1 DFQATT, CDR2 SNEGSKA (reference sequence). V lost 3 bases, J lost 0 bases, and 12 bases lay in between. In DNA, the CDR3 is TGCAGTGCTAGTAGGGGGTGGGATAGCAATCAGCCCCAGCATTTT. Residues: CSASRGWDSNQPQHF.

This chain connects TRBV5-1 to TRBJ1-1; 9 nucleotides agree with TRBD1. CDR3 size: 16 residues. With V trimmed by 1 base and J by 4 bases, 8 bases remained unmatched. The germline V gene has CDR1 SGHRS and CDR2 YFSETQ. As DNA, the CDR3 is TGCGCCAGCAGCTTGAGCCCGGGACAGGGAGTCACTGAAGCTTTCTTT. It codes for CASSLSPGQGVTEAFF.

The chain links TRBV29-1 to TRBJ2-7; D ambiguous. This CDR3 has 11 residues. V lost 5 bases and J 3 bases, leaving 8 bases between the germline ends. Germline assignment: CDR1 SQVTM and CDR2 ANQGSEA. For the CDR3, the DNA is TGCAGCGTTTCTGAGCTCTACGAGCAGTACTTC. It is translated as CSVSELYEQYF.

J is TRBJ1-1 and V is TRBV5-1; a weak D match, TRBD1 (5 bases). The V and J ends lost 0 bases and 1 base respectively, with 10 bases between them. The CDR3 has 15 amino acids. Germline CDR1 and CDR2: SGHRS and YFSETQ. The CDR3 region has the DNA TGCGCCAGCAGCTTGGTTTCCGGGGGGAACACTGAAGCTTTCTTT. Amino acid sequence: CASSLVSGGNTEAFF.

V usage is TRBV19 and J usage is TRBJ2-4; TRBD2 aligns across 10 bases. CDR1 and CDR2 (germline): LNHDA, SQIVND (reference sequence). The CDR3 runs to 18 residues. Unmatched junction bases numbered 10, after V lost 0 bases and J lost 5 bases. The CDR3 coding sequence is TGTGCCAGTAGTATAGATAAGGCGGGACTAGCGTACCAAAACATTCAGTACTTC. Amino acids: CASSIDKAGLAYQNIQYF.

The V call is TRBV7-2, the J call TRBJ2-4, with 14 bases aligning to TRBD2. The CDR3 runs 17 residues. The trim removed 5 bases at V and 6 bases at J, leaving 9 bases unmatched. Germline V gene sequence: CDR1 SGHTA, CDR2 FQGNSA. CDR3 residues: CASSATSGRAVGNIQYF. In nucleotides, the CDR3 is TGTGCCAGCAGCGCGACTAGCGGGAGGGCGGTCGGAAACATTCAGTACTTC.

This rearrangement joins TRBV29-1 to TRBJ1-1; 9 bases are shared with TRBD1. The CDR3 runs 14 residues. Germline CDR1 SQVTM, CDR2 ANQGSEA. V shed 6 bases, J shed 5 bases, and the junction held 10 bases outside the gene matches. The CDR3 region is CSVDIGQGRTEAFF. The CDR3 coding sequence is TGCAGCGTCGACATAGGACAGGGGAGGACTGAAGCTTTCTTT. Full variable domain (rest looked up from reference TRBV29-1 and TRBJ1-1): SAVISQKPSRDICQRGTSLTIQCQVDSQVTMMFWYRQQPGQSLTLIATANQGSEATYESGFVIDKFPISRPNLTFSTLTVSNMSPEDSSIYLCSVDIGQGRTEAFFGQGTRLTVV.

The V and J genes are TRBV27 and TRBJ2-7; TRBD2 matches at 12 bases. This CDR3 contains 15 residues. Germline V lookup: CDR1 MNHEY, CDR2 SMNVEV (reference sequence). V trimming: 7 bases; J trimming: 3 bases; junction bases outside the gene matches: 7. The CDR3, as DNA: TGTGCCAGCACCCTCACTAGCGGGAGGATCTACGAGCAGTACTTC. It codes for CASTLTSGRIYEQYF.

The CDR3 DNA sequence: TGTGCCAGCAGTTCGCCGGGACTAGCGGGCCGATACTACGAGCAGTACTTC. This codes for CASSSPGLAGRYYEQYF. The V gene is TRBV27, the J gene TRBJ2-7; 12 bases match TRBD2. Germline CDR1 MNHEY, CDR2 SMNVEV (reference sequence). This CDR3 is 17 amino acids long. The J segment lost 3 bases and the V segment lost 4 bases, leaving 10 bases of the junction unmatched.

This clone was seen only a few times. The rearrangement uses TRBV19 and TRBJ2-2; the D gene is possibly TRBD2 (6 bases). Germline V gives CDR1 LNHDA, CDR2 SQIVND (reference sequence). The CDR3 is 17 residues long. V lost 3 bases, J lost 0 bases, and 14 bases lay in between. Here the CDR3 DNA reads TGTGCCAGTAGTATTCCGGGACTCTCAGCGAACACCGGGGAGCTGTTTTTT. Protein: CASSIPGLSANTGELFF.

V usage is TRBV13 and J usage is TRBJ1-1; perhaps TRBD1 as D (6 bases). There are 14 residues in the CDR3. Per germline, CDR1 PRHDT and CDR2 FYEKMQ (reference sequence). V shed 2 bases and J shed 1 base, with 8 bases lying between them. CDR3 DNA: TGTGCCAGCAGCTTATACAGGGCGAACACTGAAGCTTTCTTT. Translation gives CASSLYRANTEAFF.

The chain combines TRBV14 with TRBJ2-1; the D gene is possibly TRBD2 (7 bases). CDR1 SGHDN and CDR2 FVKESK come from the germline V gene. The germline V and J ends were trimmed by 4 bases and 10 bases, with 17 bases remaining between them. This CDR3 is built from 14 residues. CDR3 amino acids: CASSRRDYDREQFF. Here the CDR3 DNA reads TGTGCCAGCAGCCGCCGGGACTACGACAGGGAGCAGTTCTTC.

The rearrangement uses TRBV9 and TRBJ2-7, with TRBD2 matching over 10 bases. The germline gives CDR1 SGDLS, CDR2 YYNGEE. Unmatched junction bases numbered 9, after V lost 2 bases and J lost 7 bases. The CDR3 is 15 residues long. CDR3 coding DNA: TGTGCCAGCAGCGTCGGGACTAGCGTTCTGGGGGAGCAGTACTTC. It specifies CASSVGTSVLGEQYF.

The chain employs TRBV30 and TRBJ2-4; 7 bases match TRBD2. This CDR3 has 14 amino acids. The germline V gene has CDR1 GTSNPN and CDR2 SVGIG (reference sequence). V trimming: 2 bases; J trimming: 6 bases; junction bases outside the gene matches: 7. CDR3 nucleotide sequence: TGTGCCTGGAGTCCCCCTGGGGGGGGAAACATTCAGTACTTC. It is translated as CAWSPPGGGNIQYF.

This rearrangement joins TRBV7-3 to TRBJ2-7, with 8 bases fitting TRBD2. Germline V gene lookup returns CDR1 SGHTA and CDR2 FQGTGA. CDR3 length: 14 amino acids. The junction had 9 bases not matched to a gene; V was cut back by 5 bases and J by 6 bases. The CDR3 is CASSPGGGRAEQYF. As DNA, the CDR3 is TGTGCCAGCAGCCCCGGGGGGGGCAGGGCCGAGCAGTACTTC.

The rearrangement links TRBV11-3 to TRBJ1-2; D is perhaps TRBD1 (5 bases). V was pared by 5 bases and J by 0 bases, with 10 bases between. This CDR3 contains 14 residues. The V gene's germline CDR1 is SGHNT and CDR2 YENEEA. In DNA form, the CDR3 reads TGTGCCAGCAGCCCCGGGGGGACTAACTATGGCTACACCTTC. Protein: CASSPGGTNYGYTF.

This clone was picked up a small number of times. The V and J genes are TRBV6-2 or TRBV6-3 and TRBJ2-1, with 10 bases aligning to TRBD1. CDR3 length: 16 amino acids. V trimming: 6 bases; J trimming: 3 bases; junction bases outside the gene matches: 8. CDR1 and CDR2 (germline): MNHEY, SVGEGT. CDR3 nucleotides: TGTGCCAGCAGCCCTAGGGGACAGGGGTACTACAATGAGCAGTTCTTC. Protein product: CASSPRGQGYYNEQFF.

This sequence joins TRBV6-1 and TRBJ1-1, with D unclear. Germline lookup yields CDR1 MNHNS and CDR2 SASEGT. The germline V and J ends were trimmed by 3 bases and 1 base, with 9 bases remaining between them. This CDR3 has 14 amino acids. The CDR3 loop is CASSDGWANTEAFF. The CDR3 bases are TGTGCCAGCAGTGATGGTTGGGCGAACACTGAAGCTTTCTTT.

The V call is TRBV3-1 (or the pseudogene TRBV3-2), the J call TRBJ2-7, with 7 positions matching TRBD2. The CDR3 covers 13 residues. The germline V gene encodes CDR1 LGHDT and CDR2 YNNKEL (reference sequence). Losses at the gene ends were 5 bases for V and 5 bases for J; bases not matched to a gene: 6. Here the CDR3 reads CASSVRGRDEQYF. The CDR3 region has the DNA TGTGCCAGCAGCGTCCGGGGGAGGGACGAGCAGTACTTC.

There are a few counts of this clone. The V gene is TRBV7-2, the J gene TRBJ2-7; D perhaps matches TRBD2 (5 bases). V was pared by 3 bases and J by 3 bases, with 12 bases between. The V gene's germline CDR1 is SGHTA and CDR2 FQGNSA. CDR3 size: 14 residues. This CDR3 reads CASSFSGRVYEQYF. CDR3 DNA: TGTGCCAGCAGCTTCAGTGGGCGGGTCTACGAGCAGTACTTC.

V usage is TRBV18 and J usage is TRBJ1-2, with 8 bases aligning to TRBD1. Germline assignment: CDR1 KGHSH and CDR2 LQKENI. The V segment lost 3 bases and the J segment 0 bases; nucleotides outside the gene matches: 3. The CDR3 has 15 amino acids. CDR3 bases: TGTGCCAGCTCACCGGGACAGGTTGCTAACTATGGCTACACCTTC. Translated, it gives CASSPGQVANYGYTF.

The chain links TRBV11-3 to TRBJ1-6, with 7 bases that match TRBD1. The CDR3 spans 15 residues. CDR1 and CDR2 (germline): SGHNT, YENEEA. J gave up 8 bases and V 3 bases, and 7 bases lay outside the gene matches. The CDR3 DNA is TGTGCCAGCAGCTTTGGCTCAGGGGGATATTCACCCCTCCACTTT. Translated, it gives CASSFGSGGYSPLHF.